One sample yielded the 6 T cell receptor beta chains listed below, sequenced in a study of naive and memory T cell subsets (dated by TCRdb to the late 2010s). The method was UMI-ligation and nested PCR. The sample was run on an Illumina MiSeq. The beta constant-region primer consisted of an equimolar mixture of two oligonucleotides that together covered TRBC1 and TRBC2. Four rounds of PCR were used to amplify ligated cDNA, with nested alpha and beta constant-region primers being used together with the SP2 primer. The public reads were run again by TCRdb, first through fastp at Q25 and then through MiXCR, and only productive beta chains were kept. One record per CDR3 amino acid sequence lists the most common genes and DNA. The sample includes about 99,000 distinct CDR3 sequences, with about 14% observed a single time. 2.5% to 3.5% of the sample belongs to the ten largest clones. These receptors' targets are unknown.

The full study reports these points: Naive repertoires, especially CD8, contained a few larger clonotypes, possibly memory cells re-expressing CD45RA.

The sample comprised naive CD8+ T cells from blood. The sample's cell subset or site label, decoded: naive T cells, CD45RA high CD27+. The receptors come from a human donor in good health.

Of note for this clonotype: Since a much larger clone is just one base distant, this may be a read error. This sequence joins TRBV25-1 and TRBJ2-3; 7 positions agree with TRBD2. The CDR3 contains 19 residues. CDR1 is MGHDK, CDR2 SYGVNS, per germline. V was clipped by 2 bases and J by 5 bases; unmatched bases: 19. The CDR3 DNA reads TGTGCCAGCAGTGAACGACCGGGACTATCGCTTTTTGGCATAGATACGCAGTATTTT. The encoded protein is CASSERPGLSLFGIDTQYF.

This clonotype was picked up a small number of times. The CDR3 region has the DNA TGTGCCAGTAGCATACTAGGAAACGAGCAGTACTTC. Its translation is CASSILGNEQYF. This chain uses TRBV19 with TRBJ2-7, with a possible D match to TRBD2 (5 bases). The ends were cut back, 6 bases at V and 5 bases at J, with 11 bases in the middle. CDR1 is LNHDA and CDR2 is SQIVND in the germline V gene (reference sequence). This CDR3 is built from 12 residues.

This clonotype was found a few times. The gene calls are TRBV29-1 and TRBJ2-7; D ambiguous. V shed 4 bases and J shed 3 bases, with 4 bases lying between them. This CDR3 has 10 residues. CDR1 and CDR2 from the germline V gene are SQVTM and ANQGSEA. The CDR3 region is CSVGDYEQYF. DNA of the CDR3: TGCAGCGTTGGTGACTACGAGCAGTACTTC.

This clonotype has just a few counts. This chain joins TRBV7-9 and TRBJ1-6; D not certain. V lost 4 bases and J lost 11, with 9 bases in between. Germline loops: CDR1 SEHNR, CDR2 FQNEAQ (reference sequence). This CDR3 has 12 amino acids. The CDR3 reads CASSSPVTPLHF. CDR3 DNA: TGTGCCAGCAGCTCTCCGGTGACACCCCTCCACTTT. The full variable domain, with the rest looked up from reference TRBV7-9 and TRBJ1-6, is DTGVSQNPRHKITKRGQNVTFRCDPISEHNRLYWYRQTLGQGPEFLTYFQNEAQLEKSRLLSDRFSAERPKGSFSTLEIQRTEQGDSAMYLCASSSPVTPLHFGNGTRLTVT.

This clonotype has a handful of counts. This CDR3 is CASSLAGPRDISYEQYF. The CDR3 DNA is TGCGCCAGCAGCTTGGCCGGGCCGCGGGACATCTCCTACGAGCAGTACTTC. V is TRBV5-1 and J is TRBJ2-7, with D perhaps matching TRBD1 or TRBD2 (6 bases each). V was shortened by 0 bases and J by 0 bases, with 16 bases between the two germline ends. This CDR3 contains 17 residues. Germline lookup yields CDR1 SGHRS and CDR2 YFSETQ. Full variable domain (missing parts from reference TRBV5-1 and TRBJ2-7): KAGVTQTPRYLIKTRGQQVTLSCSPISGHRSVSWYQQTPGQGLQFLFEYFSETQRNKGNFPGRFSGRQFSNSRSEMNVSTLELGDSALYLCASSLAGPRDISYEQYFGPGTRLTVT.

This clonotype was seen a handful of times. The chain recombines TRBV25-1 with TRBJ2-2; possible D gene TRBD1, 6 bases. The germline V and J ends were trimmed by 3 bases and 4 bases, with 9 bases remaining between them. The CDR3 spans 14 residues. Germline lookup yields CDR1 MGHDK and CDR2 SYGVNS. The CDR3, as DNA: TGTGCCAGCAGTGATAGCAGGGGCACCGGGGAGCTGTTTTTT. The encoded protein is CASSDSRGTGELFF.